These 7 T cell receptor beta chains were all obtained from the same sample, sequenced in a study of memory CD4+ T cells and cytomegalovirus serostatus. Libraries were prepared by immunoSEQ multiplex PCR; TCRdb keeps only in-frame clonotypes and omits some of them. The sample contains 70,000 or so clones, just under 80% of which appear only once. The sort gate was single viable CD3+CD4+CD8-CD45RO+ cells for memory CD4+ T cells. Sequencing was done on a sample of memory CD4+ T cells from blood. All receptors come from an adult in good health and CMV-seropositive.

This chain uses TRBV19 with TRBJ1-1; 8 positions agree with TRBD1. The CDR3 is made up of 14 amino acids. The ends lost 7 bases at V and 3 bases at J; junction bases unmatched: 7. Germline CDR1 LNHDA, CDR2 SQIVND (reference sequence). CDR3 sequence reads: CASTDRGWDTEAFF. The CDR3 nucleotides are TGTGCCAGTACCGACAGGGGATGGGACACTGAAGCTTTCTTT.

The gene calls are TRBV6-6 and TRBJ2-3; D is unresolved. This CDR3 has 15 residues. Germline V gene lookup returns CDR1 MNHNY and CDR2 SVGAGI (reference sequence). The V end lost 6 bases, the J end lost 0 bases, and 13 bases lay between the germline ends. The CDR3 loop reads CASSNQPASTDTQYF. The CDR3 DNA is TGTGCCAGCAGCAATCAACCTGCTAGCACAGATACGCAGTATTTT.

The rearrangement uses TRBV29-1 and TRBJ2-5, with D possibly matching TRBD1 (5 bases). The germline V gene encodes CDR1 SQVTM and CDR2 ANQGSEA. The V gene lost 2 bases and the J gene lost 4 bases, with 8 bases spanning the gap. The CDR3 length is 12 residues. CDR3 nucleotides: TGCAGCGTTGAAAGGGGCCGAGAGACCCAGTACTTC. Translated: CSVERGRETQYF.

This sequence joins TRBV5-1 and TRBJ2-7, with D possibly being TRBD1 or TRBD2 (6 bases each). The CDR3 is 16 residues long. V dropped 3 bases and J dropped 4 bases, with 20 bases sitting between them. Germline CDR1 SGHRS, CDR2 YFSETQ. The chain's CDR3 is CASSSSLGGQFYEQYF. CDR3 nucleotides: TGCGCCAGCAGCTCTTCCCTCGGGGGCCAATTTTACGAGCAGTACTTC.

This clone showed up just a few times. The chain combines TRBV7-9 with TRBJ1-4, with a weak D call TRBD1 (6 bases). The germline V gene encodes CDR1 SEHNR and CDR2 FQNEAQ (reference sequence). V dropped 4 bases and J dropped 6 bases, with 18 bases sitting between them. There are 16 residues in the CDR3. Here the CDR3 DNA reads TGTGCCAGCAGCTCAGGCTCGGGGACAACGGATGAAAAACTGTTTTTT. Amino acids: CASSSGSGTTDEKLFF.

This clone was recorded a few times. The CDR3 region is CASSSPFIRAGGGNGTQYF. In nucleotides, the CDR3 is TGTGCCAGCAGCTCACCCTTTATCCGGGCGGGAGGGGGAAATGGTACGCAGTATTTT. V is TRBV11-3 and J is TRBJ2-3, with 9 bases lining up with TRBD2. J was trimmed by 8 bases and V by 4 bases; bases with no gene match: 22. The V gene's germline CDR1 is SGHNT and CDR2 YENEEA. The CDR3 sequence is 19 residues long. Together with reference TRBV11-3 and TRBJ2-3, the CDR3 gives the full variable domain: EAGVVQSPRYKIIEKKQPVAFWCNPISGHNTLYWYLQNLGQGPELLIRYENEEAVDDSQLPKDRFSAERLKGVDSTLKIQPAELGDSAVYLCASSSPFIRAGGGNGTQYFGPGTRLTVL.

The J gene is TRBJ2-1, the V gene TRBV4-1, with TRBD2 matching over 7 bases. V trimming: 4 bases; J trimming: 4 bases; junction bases outside the gene matches: 7. Germline V CDR1 and CDR2: MGHRA, YSYEKL. The CDR3 has 15 residues. CDR3: CASSPREATYNEQFF. The CDR3, as DNA: TGCGCCAGCAGCCCCCGGGAGGCGACTTACAATGAGCAGTTCTTC.